These T cell receptor beta chains were read from a single sample in a study of T cell responses to AZD1222 COVID-19 vaccine. Some clones are missing from TCRdb's copy, which holds only in-frame ones; the method was immunoSEQ multiplex PCR. Among under 200,000 clones, over 80% were seen once, and the ten largest hold 2.5% to 3%. The sample in question was peripheral blood, obtained on day 0 of MenACWY control vaccination. These receptor sequences come from an adult in good health. Each CDR3 is given with its conserved first and last residue. A D gene is named only where the DNA matches it firmly. Not every row has a clone size; where given, it reads once, few, many or a size class.

cdr3_aa cdr3_nt j_call clone_size d_call v_call
CASSAREEYYGYTF TGTGCCAGCAGTGCGAGGGAAGAGTACTATGGCTACACCTTC TRBJ1-2 - - TRBV2
CSVLGQGASPEQFF TGCAGCGTCCTGGGGCAGGGGGCATCCCCTGAGCAGTTCTTC TRBJ2-1 - TRBD1 TRBV29-1
CASSLDDSGPNTDTQYF TGTGCCAGCAGCTTAGATGATTCGGGCCCGAACACAGATACGCAGTATTTT TRBJ2-3 once - TRBV7-2
CASSVGIVSADTQYF TGTGCCAGCAGCGTAGGAATAGTTTCGGCAGATACGCAGTATTTT TRBJ2-3 once - TRBV9
CASKIAGEGNIQYF TGCGCCAGCAAAATAGCGGGAGAGGGAAACATTCAGTACTTC TRBJ2-4 - TRBD2 TRBV5-1
CAWSVRGENSYNSPLHF TGTGCCTGGAGTGTACGAGGAGAGAACTCCTATAATTCACCCCTCCACTTT TRBJ1-6 - - TRBV30
CATSSQGDEQFF TGTGCCACCAGCAGCCAAGGCGATGAGCAGTTCTTC TRBJ2-1 - - TRBV15
CASSQDRGTGANVLTF TGTGCCAGCAGTCAAGACAGGGGGACTGGGGCCAACGTCCTGACTTTC TRBJ2-6 - TRBD1 TRBV28
CASSPYWGRGTTDTQYF TGTGCCAGCAGCCCTTATTGGGGGAGGGGAACCACAGATACGCAGTATTTT TRBJ2-3 - TRBD2 TRBV14
CASSLDSGSSYGYTF TGCGCCAGCAGCTTGGACTCAGGGAGTAGCTATGGCTACACCTTC TRBJ1-2 - - TRBV5-1
CAWDTGNYGYTF TGTGCCTGGGACACAGGGAACTATGGCTACACCTTC TRBJ1-2 - - TRBV30
CASSLARTDYSPLHF TGTGCCAGCAGCTTAGCGCGAACGGACTATTCACCCCTCCACTTT TRBJ1-6 - - TRBV7-8
CASSPGLAGRVETQYF TGTGCCAGCAGCCCGGGACTAGCGGGGAGGGTAGAGACCCAGTACTTC TRBJ2-5 - TRBD2 TRBV11-2
CASSRTLDTEAFF TGTGCCAGCAGTCGGACACTTGATACTGAAGCTTTCTTT TRBJ1-1 - - TRBV6-5
CASSTGTAANYGYTF TGTGCCAGTAGTACCGGGACAGCCGCTAACTATGGCTACACCTTC TRBJ1-2 - TRBD1 TRBV19
CASSLSSGTDTQYF TGTGCCAGCAGCTTGTCCTCGGGTACAGATACGCAGTATTTT TRBJ2-3 - - TRBV5-8
CASSSDRIGNTIYF TGTGCCAGCAGTTCGGACAGGATTGGAAACACCATATATTTT TRBJ1-3 - TRBD1 TRBV6-6
CASSLTGSSGNTIYF TGTGCCAGCAGTTTGACAGGGTCCTCTGGAAACACCATATATTTT TRBJ1-3 - TRBD1 TRBV28
CASSVAEGGYEQYF TGTGCCAGCAGCGTAGCTGAAGGGGGCTACGAGCAGTACTTC TRBJ2-7 - - TRBV9
CASSLRLNYEQYF TGTGCCAGCAGTTTGCGACTGAACTACGAGCAGTACTTC TRBJ2-7 - - TRBV27
CASKLSGARDYGYTF TGTGCCAGCAAGTTGTCGGGGGCGCGTGACTATGGCTACACCTTC TRBJ1-2 few - TRBV28
CASSYPTSGRADGEQYF TGTGCCAGCAGTTACCCGACTAGCGGGAGGGCGGATGGTGAGCAGTACTTC TRBJ2-7 - TRBD2 TRBV28
CASSYDSEAFF TGTGCCAGCAGCTATGACAGTGAAGCTTTCTTT TRBJ1-1 - - TRBV7-9
CASSFTGVDSNQPQHF TGTGCCAGCAGTTTTACAGGGGTTGATAGCAATCAGCCCCAGCATTTT TRBJ1-5 - TRBD1 TRBV2
CASSSTGTSGRAHEQFF TGTGCCAGCAGCTCCACCGGGACTAGCGGGAGGGCCCATGAGCAGTTCTTC TRBJ2-1 - TRBD2 TRBV5-8
CASSEARTEYNEQFF TGCGCCAGCAGCGAAGCCCGGACAGAGTACAATGAGCAGTTCTTC TRBJ2-1 - - TRBV5-1
CATSREGISYNEQFF TGTGCCACCAGCAGAGAGGGGATCTCCTACAATGAGCAGTTCTTC TRBJ2-1 - - TRBV15
CASSQVQGLGIQYF TGTGCCAGCAGCCAAGTTCAGGGCTTGGGCATTCAGTACTTC TRBJ2-4 - - TRBV4-2
CASSQDGSLLYGYTF TGCGCCAGCAGCCAAGATGGGTCACTCCTCTATGGCTACACCTTC TRBJ1-2 - - TRBV4-3
CASSYSIRVDLEQYF TGTGCCAGCAGTTACTCGATCAGGGTGGACTTGGAGCAGTACTTC TRBJ2-7 - - TRBV6-5
CASSLFGTESEAFF TGTGCCAGCAGCCTCTTCGGGACAGAAAGTGAAGCTTTCTTT TRBJ1-1 - TRBD1 TRBV28
CASRSGAEGYTF TGTGCCAGCAGATCAGGCGCCGAGGGCTACACCTTC TRBJ1-2 - - TRBV28
CASSLRGTGGRGTDTQYF TGTGCCAGCAGCTTGCGGGGAACAGGGGGCAGGGGCACAGATACGCAGTATTTT TRBJ2-3 once TRBD1 TRBV5-6
CASSLSGYEQYF TGTGCCAGCAGTTTAAGTGGATACGAGCAGTACTTC TRBJ2-7 - - TRBV27
CASSTHGQGCHF TGTGCCAGCAGTACACACGGACAGGGGTGCCACTTT TRBJ1-6 - TRBD1 TRBV28
CASSQDQTGELFF TGTGCCAGCAGCCAAGATCAAACCGGGGAGCTGTTTTTT TRBJ2-2 - - TRBV4-2
CASSVEIGGRSPLHF TGTGCCAGCAGTGTAGAAATTGGTGGGCGTTCACCCCTCCACTTT TRBJ1-6 few - TRBV6-4
CASSETGPPNEENFF TGTGCCAGCAGTGAAACGGGGCCGCCTAATGAAGAGAATTTTTTT TRBJ1-4 once - TRBV2
CASSHGPYTYNEQFF TGTGCCAGCAGCCATGGGCCGTACACGTACAATGAGCAGTTCTTC TRBJ2-1 - - TRBV14
CASSLGTGVEIYGYTF TGTGCCAGCAGCTTAGGGACAGGGGTGGAGATATATGGCTACACCTTC TRBJ1-2 - TRBD1 TRBV7-2
CASISEAGTRAEQYF TGTGCCTCAATCTCGGAAGCGGGGACTAGAGCCGAGCAGTACTTC TRBJ2-7 few TRBD2 TRBV19
CASSLSVGGRETQYF TGCGCCAGCAGCTTGAGTGTAGGGGGAAGGGAGACCCAGTACTTC TRBJ2-5 - - TRBV5-1
CASSATQGSSSGNTIYF TGCGCCAGCAGCGCAACACAGGGCTCTTCCTCTGGAAACACCATATATTTT TRBJ1-3 - - TRBV5-1
CASRDYTGPLAEAFF TGTGCCAGCAGGGATTACACGGGGCCACTCGCTGAAGCTTTCTTT TRBJ1-1 - - TRBV6-5
CASSQGGTGTYEQYF TGTGCCAGCAGCCAAGGAGGGACGGGGACCTACGAGCAGTACTTC TRBJ2-7 - - TRBV3-1/TRBV3-2
CASSVGTSGRRDEQFF TGTGCCAGCAGCGTAGGGACTAGCGGGAGGCGGGATGAGCAGTTCTTC TRBJ2-1 once TRBD2 TRBV9
CASSLSKDTQYF TGTGCCAGCAGCCTATCCAAAGATACGCAGTATTTT TRBJ2-3 - - TRBV9
CASRESTEAFF TGTGCCAGCCGGGAGAGCACTGAAGCTTTCTTT TRBJ1-1 once - TRBV12-3/TRBV12-4
CSVVSSGTTGELFF TGCAGCGTTGTTTCTAGCGGGACCACCGGGGAGCTGTTTTTT TRBJ2-2 - TRBD2 TRBV29-1
CASSFRSGGSSYEQYF TGTGCCAGCAGCTTTCGTAGCGGGGGGAGCTCCTACGAGCAGTACTTC TRBJ2-7 - TRBD2 TRBV14
CASSPRPGLADTDTQYF TGTGCCAGCAGTCCAAGACCGGGACTAGCGGACACAGATACGCAGTATTTT TRBJ2-3 few TRBD2 TRBV5-5
CASSPSAGLMGNTEAFF TGTGCCAGCTCACCTTCCGCAGGGTTGATGGGGAACACTGAAGCTTTCTTT TRBJ1-1 - - TRBV18
CASGRSTGSYNSPLHF TGTGCCAGCGGAAGGTCGACAGGATCCTATAATTCACCCCTCCACTTT TRBJ1-6 - - TRBV28